This TCR beta chain is from a study of PD-1 blockade in classical Hodgkin lymphoma (dated by TCRdb to the early 2020s). About the full investigation: Nivolumab dosing was 3 mg/kg intravenously every 2 weeks, continuing until either disease progression or unacceptable toxicity. A peripheral blood immune signature of response to PD-1 blockade in classical Hodgkin lymphoma was defined using TCR beta sequencing and CyTOF. Points the paper makes about the study in general: Newly diagnosed patients were reported to have lower baseline TCR diversity than healthy donors, and relapsed/refractory patients were reported to have lower baseline TCR diversity still. Lower diversity was observed in patients in whom nivolumab was started less than 1 year after ASCT, and these patients were excluded from later analyses so that confounding by immune reconstitution would be avoided. The study was restricted to a single clinical trial cohort, and the causes of repertoire differences, possibly disease activity or prior therapy, were left undefined. CD4+ but not CD8+ TCR diversity rose significantly by C4D1 (p=0.0027 vs p=0.16), most apparent in complete responders (p=0.02). Baseline diversity similar to that of newly diagnosed patients was observed in trial patients achieving complete response, whereas significantly lower diversity was observed in partial responders and progressors.

The sample's time point label, decoded: cycle 4 day 1 (C4D1), after 5 to 7 weeks of nivolumab. Relapse after autologous stem cell transplantation had occurred in all trial patients, and cohorts A, B and C were distinguished by prior brentuximab vedotin exposure. The trial cohort comprised some 60 patients with relapsed/refractory classical Hodgkin lymphoma whose best overall responses were complete response, partial response or progressive disease. Trial patients were treated with single-agent nivolumab in the multi-cohort phase II CheckMate 205 trial. An independent review committee assessed best overall response using the 2007 International Working Group response criteria. Trial PBMCs were obtained immediately prior to nivolumab initiation (C1D1) and on therapy at cycle 2 day 1 and cycle 4 day 1. Peripheral blood was collected in 8 mL Vacutainer Cell Preparation Tubes, from which PBMCs were isolated by centrifugation and then cryopreserved.

The Qiagen DNeasy kit was used to extract genomic DNA both from unsorted PBMCs and from the negatively selected CD4+ and CD8+ fractions. TCR beta CDR3 regions were amplified by immunoSEQ multiplex PCR using primers annealing to V and J segments. A synthetic immune receptor repertoire was used to minimize amplification bias, and any residual bias was removed computationally once sequencing was done. The source study handled its data this way. Custom Python scripts were used to quantify repertoire diversity as the Shannon entropy index. The unsorted, CD4+ and CD8+ repertoires were each analyzed separately, with the exception of combined analyses, where CD4+ and CD8+ sequences were merged in silico. A clone counted as expanded when the clone's frequency after treatment rose at least 2-fold relative to C1D1, and clones undetected at baseline were given a pseudocount of 0.5. Clones with 0 or 1 copy at C1D1 were classified as singleton clones, and clones with 2 or more copies were classified as non-singleton clones. Clones expanded in unsorted samples were labelled as CD4+, CD8+ or unknown by matching protein sequences in sorted samples from the same patient. Wilcoxon tests on paired samples were used to test changes in diversity from C1D1 to C4D1. TCRdb took over this immuneACCESS table, retaining in-frame rearrangements with V and J assigned. Such tables are incomplete; in checked studies, under half of the missing clones stem from an unresolved V gene, and the remainder is unexplained. For V, J and clone size, that table is used; D and trimming come from the DNA. The sample table records almost 95,000 clones; 65% to 85% of these occur just once. The ten largest clones capture about a sixth of the sample.

From the germline V gene, CDR1 is MNHNS and CDR2 is SASEGT. Reading from cysteine to phenylalanine, the CDR3 counts 15 amino acids. Kept here is only the CDR3 DNA, which spans 45 bases and is read in frame from base 1. The junction carries 18 bases between V and J, which are trimmed by 5 bases and 7 bases respectively. A word on this clone: Its target antigen remains unknown. No base quality values were provided; no much bigger clone lies one nucleotide off.

The TCR originated in a human donor with classical Hodgkin lymphoma. In this chain, TRBV6-1 is recombined with TRBJ2-1, with no D gene named confidently. This sample comprised peripheral blood mononuclear cells (PBMCs), obtained before the fourth cycle of nivolumab. In nucleotide form, the sequence is TGTGCCAGCAGTCCCGGACGGGTTCTGGGGAATGAGCAGTTCTTC. Translated, it reads CASSPGRVLGNEQFF.